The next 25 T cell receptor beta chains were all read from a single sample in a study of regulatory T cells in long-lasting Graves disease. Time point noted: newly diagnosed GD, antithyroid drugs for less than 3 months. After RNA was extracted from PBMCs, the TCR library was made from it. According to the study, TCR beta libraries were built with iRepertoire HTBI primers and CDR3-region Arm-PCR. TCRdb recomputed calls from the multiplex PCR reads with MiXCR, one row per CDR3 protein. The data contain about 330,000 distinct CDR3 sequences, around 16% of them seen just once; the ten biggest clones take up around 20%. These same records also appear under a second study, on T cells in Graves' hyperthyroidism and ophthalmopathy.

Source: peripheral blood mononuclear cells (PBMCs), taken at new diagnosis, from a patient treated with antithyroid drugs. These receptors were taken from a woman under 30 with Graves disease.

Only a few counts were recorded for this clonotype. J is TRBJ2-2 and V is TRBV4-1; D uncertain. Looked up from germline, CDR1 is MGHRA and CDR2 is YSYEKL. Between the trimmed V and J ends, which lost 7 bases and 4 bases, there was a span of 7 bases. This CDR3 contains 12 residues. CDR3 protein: CASTDPTGELFF. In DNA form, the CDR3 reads TGCGCCAGCACCGACCCCACCGGGGAGCTGTTTTTT.

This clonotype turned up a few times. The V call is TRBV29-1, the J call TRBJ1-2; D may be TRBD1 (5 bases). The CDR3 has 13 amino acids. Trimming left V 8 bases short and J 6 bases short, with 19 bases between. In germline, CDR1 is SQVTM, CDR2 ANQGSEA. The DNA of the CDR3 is TGCAGCTCCATGGGGGGAGAAGTGAATGGCTACACCTTC. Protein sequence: CSSMGGEVNGYTF.

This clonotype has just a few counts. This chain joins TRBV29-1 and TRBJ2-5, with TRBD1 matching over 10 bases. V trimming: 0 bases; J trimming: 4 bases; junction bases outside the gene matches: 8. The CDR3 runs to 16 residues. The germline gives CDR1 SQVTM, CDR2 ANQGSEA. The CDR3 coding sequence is TGCAGCGTTGAAGAACTGACAGGGGGCTTCGGAGAGACCCAGTACTTC. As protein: CSVEELTGGFGETQYF.

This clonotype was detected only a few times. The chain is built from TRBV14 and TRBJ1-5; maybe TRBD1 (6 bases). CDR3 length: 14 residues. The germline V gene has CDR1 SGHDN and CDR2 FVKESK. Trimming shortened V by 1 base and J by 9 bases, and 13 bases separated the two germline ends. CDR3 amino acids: CASSQASRGWPQHF. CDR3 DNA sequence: TGTGCCAGCAGCCAAGCCTCCAGGGGTTGGCCCCAGCATTTT.

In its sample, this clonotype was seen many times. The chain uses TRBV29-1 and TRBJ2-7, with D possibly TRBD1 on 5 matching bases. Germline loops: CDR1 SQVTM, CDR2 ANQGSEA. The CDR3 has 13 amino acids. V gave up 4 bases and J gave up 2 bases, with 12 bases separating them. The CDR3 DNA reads TGCAGCGTTGGGTTAGCAGGGACCTACGAGCAGTACTTC. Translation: CSVGLAGTYEQYF.

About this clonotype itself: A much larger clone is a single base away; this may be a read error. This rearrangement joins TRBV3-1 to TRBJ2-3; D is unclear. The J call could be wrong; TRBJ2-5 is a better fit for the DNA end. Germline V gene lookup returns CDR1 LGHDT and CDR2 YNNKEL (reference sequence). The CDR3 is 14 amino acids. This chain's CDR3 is CASSQGWGSGTQYF. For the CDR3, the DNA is TGTGCCAGCAGCCAAGGTTGGGGATCGGGGACCCAGTACTTC.

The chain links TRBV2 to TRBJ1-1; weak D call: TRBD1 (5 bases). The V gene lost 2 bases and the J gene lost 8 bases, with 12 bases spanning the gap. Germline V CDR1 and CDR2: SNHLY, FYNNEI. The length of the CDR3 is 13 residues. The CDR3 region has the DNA TGTGCCAGCAGTGAACGAACAGGAACGGAAGCTTTCTTT. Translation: CASSERTGTEAFF.

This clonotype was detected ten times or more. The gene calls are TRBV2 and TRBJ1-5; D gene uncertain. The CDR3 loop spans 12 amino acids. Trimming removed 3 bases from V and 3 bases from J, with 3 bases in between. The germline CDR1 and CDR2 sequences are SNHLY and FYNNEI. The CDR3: CASSDPNQPQHF. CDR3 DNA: TGTGCCAGCAGTGACCCCAATCAGCCCCAGCATTTT.

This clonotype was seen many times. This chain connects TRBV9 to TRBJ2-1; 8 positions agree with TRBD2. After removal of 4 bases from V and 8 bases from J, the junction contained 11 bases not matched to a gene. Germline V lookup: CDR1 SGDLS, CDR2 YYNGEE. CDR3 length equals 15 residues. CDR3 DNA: TGTGCCAGCAGCCCCATCGCGGGAGGTGGGGATGAGCAGTTCTTC. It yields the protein CASSPIAGGGDEQFF.

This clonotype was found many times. CDR3: CASSVVVAGGNTQYF. Here the CDR3 DNA reads TGTGCCAGCAGCGTAGTTGTAGCGGGGGGAAATACGCAGTATTTT. The chain links TRBV9 to TRBJ2-3; 10 bases are a match to TRBD2. The CDR3 is 15 residues long. Trimming at V came to 0 bases and at J to 7 bases, leaving 5 bases not matched to a gene. Germline V CDR1 and CDR2: SGDLS, YYNGEE.

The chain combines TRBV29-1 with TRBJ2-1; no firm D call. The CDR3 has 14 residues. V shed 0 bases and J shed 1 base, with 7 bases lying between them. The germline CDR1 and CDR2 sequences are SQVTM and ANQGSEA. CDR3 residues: CSVEEGRSYNEQFF. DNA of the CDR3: TGCAGCGTTGAAGAGGGTCGATCCTACAATGAGCAGTTCTTC.

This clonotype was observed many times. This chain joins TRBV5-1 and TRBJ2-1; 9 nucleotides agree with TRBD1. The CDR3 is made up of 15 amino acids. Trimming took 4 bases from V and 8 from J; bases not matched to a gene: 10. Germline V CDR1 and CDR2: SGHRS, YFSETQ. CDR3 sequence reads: CASSLDRGGFDEQFF. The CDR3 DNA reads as TGCGCCAGCAGCCTGGACAGGGGAGGCTTCGATGAGCAGTTCTTC.

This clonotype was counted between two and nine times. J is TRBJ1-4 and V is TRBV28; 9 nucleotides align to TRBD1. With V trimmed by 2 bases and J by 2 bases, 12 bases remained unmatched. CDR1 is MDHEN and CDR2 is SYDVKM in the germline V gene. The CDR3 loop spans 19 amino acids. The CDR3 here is CASSLTMGGTGTTNEKLFF. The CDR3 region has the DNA TGTGCCAGCAGTTTAACAATGGGCGGGACAGGGACCACTAATGAAAAACTGTTTTTT.

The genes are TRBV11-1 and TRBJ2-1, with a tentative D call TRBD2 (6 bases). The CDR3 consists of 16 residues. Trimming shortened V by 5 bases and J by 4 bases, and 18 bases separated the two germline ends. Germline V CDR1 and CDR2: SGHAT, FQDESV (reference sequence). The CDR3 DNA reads TGTGCCAGCAGCCCACCCCACGGCGCGGGGTACAATGAGCAGTTCTTC. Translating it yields CASSPPHGAGYNEQFF.

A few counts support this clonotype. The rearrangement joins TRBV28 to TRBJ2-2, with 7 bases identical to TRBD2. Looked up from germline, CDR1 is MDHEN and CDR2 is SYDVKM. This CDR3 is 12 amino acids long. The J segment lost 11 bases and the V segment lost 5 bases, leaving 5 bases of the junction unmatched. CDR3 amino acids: CASSRTSFELFF. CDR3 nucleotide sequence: TGTGCCAGCAGTCGGACTAGTTTTGAGCTGTTTTTT.

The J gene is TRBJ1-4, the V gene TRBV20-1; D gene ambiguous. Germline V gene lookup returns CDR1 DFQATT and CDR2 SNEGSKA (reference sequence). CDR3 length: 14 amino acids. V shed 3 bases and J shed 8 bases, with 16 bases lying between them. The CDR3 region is CSARMVGNNEKLFF. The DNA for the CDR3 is TGCAGTGCTAGGATGGTAGGGAACAACGAAAAACTGTTTTTT.

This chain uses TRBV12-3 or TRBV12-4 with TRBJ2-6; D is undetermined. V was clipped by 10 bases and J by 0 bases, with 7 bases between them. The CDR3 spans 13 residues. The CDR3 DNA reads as TGTGCCATCAAGGGCTCTGGGGCCAACGTCCTGACTTTC. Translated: CAIKGSGANVLTF.

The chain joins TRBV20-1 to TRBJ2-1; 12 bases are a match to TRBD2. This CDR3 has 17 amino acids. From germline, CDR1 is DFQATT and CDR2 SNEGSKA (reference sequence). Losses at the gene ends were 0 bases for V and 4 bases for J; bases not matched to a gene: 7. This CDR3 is CSARDPTSGSHYNEQFF. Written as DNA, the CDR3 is TGCAGTGCTAGAGATCCGACTAGCGGGAGTCATTACAATGAGCAGTTCTTC.

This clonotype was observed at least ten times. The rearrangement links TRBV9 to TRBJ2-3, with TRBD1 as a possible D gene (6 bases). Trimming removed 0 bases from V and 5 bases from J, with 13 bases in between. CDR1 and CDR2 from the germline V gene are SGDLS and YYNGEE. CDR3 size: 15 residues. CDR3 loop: CASSVGSGVGDTQYF. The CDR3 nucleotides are TGTGCCAGCAGCGTAGGATCAGGGGTTGGAGATACGCAGTATTTT.

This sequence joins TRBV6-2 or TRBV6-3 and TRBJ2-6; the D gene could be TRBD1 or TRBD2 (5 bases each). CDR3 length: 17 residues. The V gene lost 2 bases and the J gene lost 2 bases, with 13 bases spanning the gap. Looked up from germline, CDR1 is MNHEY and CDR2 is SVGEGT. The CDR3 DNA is TGTGCCAGCAGTTACAGCTCGAGGGGTGCTGGGGCCAACGTCCTGACTTTC. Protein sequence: CASSYSSRGAGANVLTF.

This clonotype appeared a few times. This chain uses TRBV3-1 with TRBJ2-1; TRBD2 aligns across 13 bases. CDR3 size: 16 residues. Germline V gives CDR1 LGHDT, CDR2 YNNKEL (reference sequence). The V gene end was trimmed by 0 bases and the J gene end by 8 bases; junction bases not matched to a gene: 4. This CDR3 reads CASSQDTSGRGDEQFF. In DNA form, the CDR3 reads TGTGCCAGCAGCCAAGATACTAGCGGGAGGGGGGATGAGCAGTTCTTC.

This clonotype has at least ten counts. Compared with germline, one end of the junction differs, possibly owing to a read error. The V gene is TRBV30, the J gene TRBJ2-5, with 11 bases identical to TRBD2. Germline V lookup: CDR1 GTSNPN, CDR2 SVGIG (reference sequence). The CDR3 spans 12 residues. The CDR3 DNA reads TGTGCCTGGAGGGGACTAGCGGTCGATCTTCTCTTC. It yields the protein CAWRGLAVDLLF. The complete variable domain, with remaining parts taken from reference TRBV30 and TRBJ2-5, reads SQTIHQWPATLVQPVGSPLSLECTVEGTSNPNLYWYRQAAGRGLQLLFYSVGIGQISSEVPQNLSASRPQDRQFILSSKKLLLSDSGFYLCAWRGLAVDLLFGPGTRLLVL.

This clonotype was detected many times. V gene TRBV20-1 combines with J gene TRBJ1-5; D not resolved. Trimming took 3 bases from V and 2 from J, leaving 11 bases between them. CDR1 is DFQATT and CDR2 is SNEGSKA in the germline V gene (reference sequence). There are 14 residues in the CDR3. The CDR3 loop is CSASMGTGNQPQHF. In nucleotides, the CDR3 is TGCAGTGCTAGTATGGGAACAGGCAATCAGCCCCAGCATTTT.

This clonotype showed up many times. The CDR3: CASSLRTGVADTQYF. The CDR3 DNA is TGTGCCAGCAGTTTAAGGACAGGGGTAGCAGATACGCAGTATTTT. The V gene is TRBV28, the J gene TRBJ2-3, with 9 positions matching TRBD1. The CDR3 is 15 residues long. V was pared by 2 bases and J by 4 bases, with 4 bases of the junction left unmatched. In germline, CDR1 is MDHEN, CDR2 SYDVKM.

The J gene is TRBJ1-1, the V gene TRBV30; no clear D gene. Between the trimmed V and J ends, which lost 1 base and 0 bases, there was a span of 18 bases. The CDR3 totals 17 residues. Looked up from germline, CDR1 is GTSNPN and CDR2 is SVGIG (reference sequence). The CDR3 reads CAWSASRSGSMNTEAFF. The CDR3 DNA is TGTGCCTGGAGTGCCTCCCGCTCCGGATCTATGAACACTGAAGCTTTCTTT.